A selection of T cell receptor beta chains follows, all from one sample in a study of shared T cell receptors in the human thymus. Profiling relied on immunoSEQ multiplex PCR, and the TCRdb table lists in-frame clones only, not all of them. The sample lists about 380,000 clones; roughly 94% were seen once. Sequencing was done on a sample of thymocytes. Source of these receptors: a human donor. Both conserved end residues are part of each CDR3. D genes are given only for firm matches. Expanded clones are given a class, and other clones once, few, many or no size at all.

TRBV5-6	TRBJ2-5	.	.	TGTGCCAGCAGCTTGTTTGGTGGCAGGCGTCAAGAGACCCAGTACTTC	CASSLFGGRRQETQYF
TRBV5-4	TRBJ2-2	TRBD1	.	TGTGCCAGCAGCTTGACGGGACAGGCCCTAACGAATAACACCGGGGAGCTGTTTTTT	CASSLTGQALTNNTGELFF
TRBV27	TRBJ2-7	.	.	TGTGCCAGCAGTTACAGGGAAAGCGAGCAGTACTTC	CASSYRESEQYF
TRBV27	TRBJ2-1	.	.	TGTGCCAGCGCCGGGCCCAGGCCACCCAATGAGCAGTTCTTC	CASAGPRPPNEQFF
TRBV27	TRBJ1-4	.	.	TGTGCCAGCCGCTCAGTCTCGGCTAATGAAAAACTGTTTTTT	CASRSVSANEKLFF
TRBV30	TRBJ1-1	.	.	TGTGCCTGGAACCCGGGACACCAGAACACTGAAGCTTTCTTT	CAWNPGHQNTEAFF
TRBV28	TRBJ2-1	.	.	TGTGCCAGCAGTTTATCGCCGGATGAGCAGTTCTTC	CASSLSPDEQFF
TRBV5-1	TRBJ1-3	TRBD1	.	TGCGCCAGCAGCTGTCTACAGGGGAACGGAAACACCATATATTTT	CASSCLQGNGNTIYF
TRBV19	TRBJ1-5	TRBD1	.	TGTGCCAGTAGTTTGGGTGGCAGGGGGCGCCTCGGAAGCAATCAGCCCCAGCATTTT	CASSLGGRGRLGSNQPQHF
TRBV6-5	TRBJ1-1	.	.	TGTGCCAGCAGCCACCCGGGACTGGTGAACACTGAAGCTTTCTTT	CASSHPGLVNTEAFF
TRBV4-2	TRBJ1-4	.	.	TGTGCCAGCAGCCAAGCCCCAGGCTGGAAAGCCTCAACTAATGAAAAACTGTTTTTT	CASSQAPGWKASTNEKLFF
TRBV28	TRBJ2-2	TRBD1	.	TGTGCCAGCAGCGGAAAGGACAGGGAAAACACCGGGGAGCTGTTTTTT	CASSGKDRENTGELFF
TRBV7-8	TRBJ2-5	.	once	TGTGCCAGCAGCTTAGGTGGACAGAGACAGTGGGAGACCCAGTACTTC	CASSLGGQRQWETQYF